Listed below are T cell receptor beta chains from one sample, sequenced in a study of cytomegalovirus exposure and HLA in healthy donors. The method was immunoSEQ multiplex PCR; TCRdb's version includes in-frame clones alone and lacks a portion of them. The repertoire holds 100,000 to 150,000 clones, with over 70% as singletons. The sample comprised PBMCs. The receptors originated from a woman aged 40 to 50 in good health and CMV-seronegative. Both conserved end residues are part of each CDR3. The D gene is left open where the match is weak. For some rows the clone size is stated as once, few or many, or as a class when expanded; others skip it.

CASSPKQLISNYGYTF	TGTGCCAGCAGTCCAAAACAATTAATTTCTAACTATGGCTACACCTTC	NA	NA	TRBV28	TRBJ1-2
CASSDLAGVSYEQYF	TGTGCCAGCAGTGACCTAGCGGGGGTCTCCTACGAGCAGTACTTC	NA	TRBD2	TRBV25-1	TRBJ2-7
CASSLSGSWNEQFF	TGTGCCAGCAGTTTATCGGGTAGCTGGAATGAGCAGTTCTTC	few	NA	TRBV27	TRBJ2-1
CASRLGRGQVSYEQYF	TGCGCCAGCAGATTGGGCCGAGGACAGGTCTCCTACGAGCAGTACTTC	NA	TRBD1	TRBV5-1	TRBJ2-7
CASTGQGNTGELFF	TGTGCCAGCACGGGACAGGGCAACACCGGGGAGCTGTTTTTT	few	TRBD1	TRBV6-5	TRBJ2-2
CASSSFGGADTQYF	TGTGCCAGCAGCTCTTTTGGGGGGGCGGATACGCAGTATTTT	NA	NA	TRBV7-9	TRBJ2-3
CASSAPGQANTEAFF	TGTGCCAGCAGCGCCCCGGGACAGGCCAACACTGAAGCTTTCTTT	once	TRBD1	TRBV9	TRBJ1-1
CSVASAYEQYF	TGCAGCGTTGCGTCGGCCTACGAGCAGTACTTC	few	NA	TRBV29-1	TRBJ2-7
CASSRTSKTGGLFF	TGTGCCAGCAGCAGGACTAGTAAAACCGGGGGGCTGTTTTTT	NA	TRBD2	TRBV7-3	TRBJ2-2
CASSLGGLVGGELFF	TGTGCCAGCAGCTTAGGGGGACTAGTGGGCGGGGAGCTGTTTTTT	NA	TRBD2	TRBV7-2	TRBJ2-2
CASSGGQLYEQYF	TGTGCCAGCTCCGGCGGGCAGCTCTACGAGCAGTACTTC	NA	NA	TRBV28	TRBJ2-7
CASSPKRGQGAGSYNSPLHF	TGTGCCAGCAGCCCCAAAAGGGGACAGGGGGCGGGCTCCTATAATTCACCCCTCCACTTT	NA	TRBD1	TRBV7-3	TRBJ1-6
CSVVATGPSGGFF	TGCAGCGTTGTAGCGACAGGGCCTTCTGGGGGTTTCTTT	NA	TRBD1	TRBV29-1	TRBJ1-1
CASSLGIAGGGTDTQYF	TGCGCCAGCAGCCTCGGGATAGCGGGGGGCGGCACAGATACGCAGTATTTT	few	TRBD2	TRBV5-1	TRBJ2-3
CASSKYRVDTEAFF	TGTGCCAGCAGCAAATACAGGGTTGACACTGAAGCTTTCTTT	few	NA	TRBV7-2	TRBJ1-1
CASSISSSASSYNEQFF	TGTGCCAGTAGTATATCCTCCTCAGCTAGCTCCTACAATGAGCAGTTCTTC	few	NA	TRBV19	TRBJ2-1
CASSAVGNTIYF	TGTGCCAGCAGCGCCGTTGGAAACACCATATATTTT	few	NA	TRBV9	TRBJ1-3
CASSFFGQRNSYEQYF	TGTGCCAGCAGTTTTTTTGGACAGCGCAACTCCTACGAGCAGTACTTC	once	NA	TRBV28	TRBJ2-7
CSVAGTSGRAGSIDEQFF	TGCAGCGTTGCCGGGACTAGCGGGAGGGCCGGTAGCATAGATGAGCAGTTCTTC	NA	TRBD2	TRBV29-1	TRBJ2-1
CASSFRQGAAEQYF	TGTGCCAGCAGCTTCCGACAGGGGGCGGCCGAGCAGTACTTC	NA	TRBD1	TRBV5-5	TRBJ2-7
CASSLRASGSYEQYF	TGTGCCAGCAGTTTAAGGGCTAGCGGCTCCTACGAGCAGTACTTC	NA	TRBD2	TRBV27	TRBJ2-7
CASSTRGGTSSYEQYF	TGTGCCAGCTCAACTCGAGGCGGAACTAGCTCCTACGAGCAGTACTTC	once	NA	TRBV27	TRBJ2-7
CASSWTGTSGRLADTQYF	TGCGCCAGCAGTTGGACCGGGACTAGCGGGAGACTCGCAGATACGCAGTATTTT	NA	TRBD2	TRBV5-1	TRBJ2-3
CASSFGTGLHEQFF	TGTGCCAGCAGTTTCGGGACAGGGTTGCATGAGCAGTTCTTC	NA	TRBD1	TRBV13	TRBJ2-1
CASSPREGASEQFF	TGTGCCAGCAGCCCCCGGGAGGGAGCCAGTGAGCAGTTCTTC	NA	TRBD2	TRBV11-2	TRBJ2-1
CASSYDQGSTNEQFF	TGTGCCAGCAGTTACGATCAGGGGAGTACCAATGAGCAGTTCTTC	NA	NA	TRBV6-5	TRBJ2-1
CASSAGTARDEKLFF	TGTGCCAGCAGCGCCGGGACAGCTCGCGATGAAAAACTGTTTTTT	NA	TRBD1	TRBV5-8	TRBJ1-4
CASMITASHSPLHF	TGTGCCAGCATGATCACAGCCTCTCATTCACCCCTCCACTTT	NA	NA	TRBV11-2	TRBJ1-6
CASSLGLTGSNEKLFF	TGTGCCAGCAGTTTAGGTCTGACAGGATCTAATGAAAAACTGTTTTTT	NA	NA	TRBV28	TRBJ1-4
CASSSPQGNEQFF	TGTGCCAGCAGTTCCCCCCAGGGCAATGAGCAGTTCTTC	NA	NA	TRBV28	TRBJ2-1
CASSLGQARGYTF	TGTGCCAGCAGCCTCGGACAGGCTAGAGGCTACACCTTC	NA	TRBD1	TRBV2	TRBJ1-2
CASSIEGTAVSGANVLTF	TGTGCCAGTAGTATAGAGGGGACAGCAGTCTCTGGGGCCAACGTCCTGACTTTC	NA	TRBD1	TRBV19	TRBJ2-6
CASSGLRLANTDTQYF	TGTGCCAGCAGTGGTCTAAGACTAGCCAACACAGATACGCAGTATTTT	NA	TRBD2	TRBV6-4	TRBJ2-3
CASSPLGVTEAFF	TGTGCCAGCTCACCATTAGGGGTCACTGAAGCTTTCTTT	NA	NA	TRBV18	TRBJ1-1
CASSLQDRATREQYF	TGTGCCAGCAGCTTGCAGGACAGGGCAACACGGGAGCAGTACTTC	NA	TRBD1	TRBV5-4	TRBJ2-7
CASNEGDNTEAFF	TGTGCTTCGAATGAGGGGGACAACACTGAAGCTTTCTTT	NA	NA	TRBV9	TRBJ1-1
CASSIPGSEQYF	TGTGCCAGCAGCATCCCCGGGTCCGAGCAGTACTTC	few	NA	TRBV5-4	TRBJ2-7
CASSLGNGSPKNSQYF	TGTGCCAGCAGCTTAGGGAACGGGAGTCCCAAAAACAGTCAGTACTTC	NA	NA	TRBV11-2	TRBJ2-4
CASSVGDRRNEQFF	TGTGCCAGCAGCGTAGGGGACAGGAGGAATGAGCAGTTCTTC	NA	TRBD1	TRBV13	TRBJ2-1
CASSLGAGPATEAFF	TGCGCCAGCAGCTTGGGAGCAGGTCCGGCCACTGAAGCTTTCTTT	NA	NA	TRBV5-1	TRBJ1-1
CASSHDRETGELFF	TGTGCCAGCAGCCATGACAGGGAGACCGGGGAGCTGTTTTTT	NA	TRBD1	TRBV7-9	TRBJ2-2
CASSFPPLADSFQETQYF	TGTGCCAGCAGCTTCCCCCCATTGGCAGACTCGTTCCAAGAGACCCAGTACTTC	NA	NA	TRBV7-9	TRBJ2-5
CASSLGGADYGYTF	TGTGCCAGCAGCTTAGGGGGAGCGGACTATGGCTACACCTTC	NA	NA	TRBV7-9	TRBJ1-2
CASSFAGADYEQYF	TGTGCCAGCAGCTTCGCGGGGGCTGACTACGAGCAGTACTTC	NA	NA	TRBV5-4	TRBJ2-7
CAIRDNRDGNTEAFF	TGTGCCATCAGGGACAACAGGGATGGAAACACTGAAGCTTTCTTT	few	NA	TRBV10-3	TRBJ1-1
CASSIDPRGFTEAFF	TGTGCCAGTAGTATAGATCCCAGAGGGTTCACTGAAGCTTTCTTT	few	NA	TRBV19	TRBJ1-1
CASSDIWELAGLYEQYF	TGTGCCAGCAGTGACATCTGGGAACTAGCGGGCTTGTACGAGCAGTACTTC	once	TRBD2	TRBV2	TRBJ2-7
CASSLEVGGGLNEQFF	TGTGCCAGCAGCTTGGAGGTAGGAGGGGGCTTGAATGAGCAGTTCTTC	NA	NA	TRBV5-4	TRBJ2-1
CASSRLAGTIGELFF	TGTGCCAGCAGTAGACTAGCGGGGACGATCGGGGAGCTGTTTTTT	NA	TRBD2	TRBV2	TRBJ2-2
CASSGTTGTGSYEQYF	TGTGCCAGCAGTGGGACCACCGGGACAGGGTCCTACGAGCAGTACTTC	NA	TRBD1	TRBV2	TRBJ2-7
CASSVEGVGADTQYF	TGTGCCAGCAGCGTAGAGGGGGTGGGCGCAGATACGCAGTATTTT	NA	NA	TRBV9	TRBJ2-3
CASSLQGLTQETQYF	TGTGCCAGCAGTTTACAGGGTCTGACGCAAGAGACCCAGTACTTC	NA	NA	TRBV28	TRBJ2-5
CASSWGSANQPQHF	TGTGCCAGCAGTTGGGGCTCTGCCAATCAGCCCCAGCATTTT	NA	NA	TRBV27	TRBJ1-5